The entry below gives a single TCR beta chain sequence along with its context. This entry belongs to a study of blood T cell repertoires in COVID-19. The CDR3 runs to 16 residues. CDR1 and CDR2 from the germline V gene are SGHVS and FQNEAQ. V lost 2 bases, J lost 8 bases, and 6 bases stayed unmatched. Sequenced by immunoSEQ multiplex PCR; TCRdb stores in-frame clones only, minus some. The sample holds some 100,000 clones, approximately 80% seen once. The specimen sequenced was peripheral blood. This TCR came from a man between 65 and 80 years old with acute or convalescent COVID-19. The chain uses TRBV7-8 and TRBJ2-2; 12 bases fit TRBD1. The CDR3 sequence is CASSLQGQGASGELFF. The DNA for the CDR3 is TGTGCCAGCAGCTTACAGGGACAGGGGGCCTCAGGGGAGCTGTTTTTT.